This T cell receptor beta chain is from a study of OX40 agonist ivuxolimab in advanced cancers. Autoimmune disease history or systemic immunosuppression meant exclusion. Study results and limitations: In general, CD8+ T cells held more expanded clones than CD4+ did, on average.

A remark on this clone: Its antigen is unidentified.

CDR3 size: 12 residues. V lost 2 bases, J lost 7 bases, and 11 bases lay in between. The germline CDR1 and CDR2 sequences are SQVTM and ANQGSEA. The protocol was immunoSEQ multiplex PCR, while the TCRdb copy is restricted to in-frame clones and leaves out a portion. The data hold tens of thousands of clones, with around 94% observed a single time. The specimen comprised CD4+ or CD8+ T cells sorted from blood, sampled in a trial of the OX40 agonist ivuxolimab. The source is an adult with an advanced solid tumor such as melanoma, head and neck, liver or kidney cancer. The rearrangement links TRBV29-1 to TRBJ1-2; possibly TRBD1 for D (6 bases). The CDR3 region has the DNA TGCAGCGTTGAAAGGGGGGCGCGTGGCTACACCTTC. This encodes CSVERGARGYTF.